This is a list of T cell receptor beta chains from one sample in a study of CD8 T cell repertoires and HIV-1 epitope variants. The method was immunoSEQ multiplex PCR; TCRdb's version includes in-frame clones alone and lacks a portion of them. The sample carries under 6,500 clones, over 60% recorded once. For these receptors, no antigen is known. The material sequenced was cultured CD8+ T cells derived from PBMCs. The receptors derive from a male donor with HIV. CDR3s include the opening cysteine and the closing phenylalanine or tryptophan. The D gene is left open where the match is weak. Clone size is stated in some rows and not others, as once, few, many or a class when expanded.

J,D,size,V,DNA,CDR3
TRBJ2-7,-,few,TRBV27,TGTGCCAGCAGGGACTCTACCTACGAGCAGTACTTC,CASRDSTYEQYF
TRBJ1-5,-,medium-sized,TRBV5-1,TGCGCCAGCAGCCCGGTACCTGACATCGGGAGGGCTCAGCCCCAGCATTTT,CASSPVPDIGRAQPQHF
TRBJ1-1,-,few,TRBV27,TGTGCCAGCAGTACGGGAAACACTGAAGCTTTCTTT,CASSTGNTEAFF
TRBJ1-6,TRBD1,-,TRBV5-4,TGTGCCAGCAGCTTGGTAACAGGGGTTAATTCACCCCTCCACTTT,CASSLVTGVNSPLHF
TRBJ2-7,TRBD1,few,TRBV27,TGTGCCAGCAGTTTAACCGGGACAGGGGGTTCCTACGAGCAGTACTTC,CASSLTGTGGSYEQYF
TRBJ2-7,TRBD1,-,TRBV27,TGTGCCAGCAGTGGATCGACAGGGATCGAGCAGTACTTC,CASSGSTGIEQYF
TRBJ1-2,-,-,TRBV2,TGTGCCAGCAGTGAATCAGGCCCCAACTATGGCTACACCTTC,CASSESGPNYGYTF
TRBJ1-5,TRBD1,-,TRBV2,TGTGCCAGCAGTGGTAGGGACAGGGGTAGCAATCAGCCCCAGCATTTT,CASSGRDRGSNQPQHF
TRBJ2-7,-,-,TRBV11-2,TGTGCCAGCAGCCCGCGGACAGTATACGAGCAGTACTTC,CASSPRTVYEQYF
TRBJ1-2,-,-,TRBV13,TGTGCCAGCAGCTTGGGCAGGGACTATGGCTACACCTTC,CASSLGRDYGYTF
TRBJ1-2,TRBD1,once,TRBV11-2,TGTGCCAGCAGCTCGGGACAGGGAGTACCTGGCTACACCTTC,CASSSGQGVPGYTF
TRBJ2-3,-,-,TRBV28,TGTGCCAGCCTCTCCGGGGGGCGCACAGATACGCAGTATTTT,CASLSGGRTDTQYF
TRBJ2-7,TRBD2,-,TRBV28,TGTGCCAGCACCGAAGGACTAGCGGGTACCTACGAGCAGTACTTC,CASTEGLAGTYEQYF
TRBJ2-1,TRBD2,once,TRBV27,TGTGCCAGCAGCACCCCCACTAGCGGGGGTGTCCGATCCTACAATGAGCAGTTCTTC,CASSTPTSGGVRSYNEQFF
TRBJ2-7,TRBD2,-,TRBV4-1,TGCGCCAGCAGCCAAGGCGGACTAGCGGGGAACGAGCAGTACTTC,CASSQGGLAGNEQYF
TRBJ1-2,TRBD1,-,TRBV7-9,TGTGCCAGCAGCTTCGGGACAGCCACGGTCTATGGCTACACCTTC,CASSFGTATVYGYTF
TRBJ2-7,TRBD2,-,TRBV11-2,TGTGCCAGCAGCTTAACTAGCGGGAGGGAGGTTACCTACGAGCAGTACTTC,CASSLTSGREVTYEQYF
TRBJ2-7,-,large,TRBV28,TGTGCCAGCAGCGAATCAATAGGACAAGCCTACGAGCAGTACTTC,CASSESIGQAYEQYF
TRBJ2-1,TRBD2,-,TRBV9,TGTGCCAGCAGCCTGGGACTAGCGGGAGAAAATGAGCAGTTCTTC,CASSLGLAGENEQFF
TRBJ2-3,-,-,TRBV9,TGTGCCAGCACCCTAATTAACCCAGGGGCGTATTTT,CASTLINPGAYF
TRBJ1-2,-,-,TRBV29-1,TGCAGCGTTGTCATCCTATCAGCTAACTATGGCTACACCTTC,CSVVILSANYGYTF
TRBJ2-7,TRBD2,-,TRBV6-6,TGTGCCAGCAGCCCGGGGGGGGGCGAGCAGTACTTC,CASSPGGGEQYF
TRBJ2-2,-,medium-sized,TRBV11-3,TGTGCCAGCAGCTTTAGAAGGACCGGGGAGCTGTTTTTT,CASSFRRTGELFF
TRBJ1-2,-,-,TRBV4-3,TGCGCCAGCAGCCAAAGTGGGATATATGGCTACACCTTC,CASSQSGIYGYTF
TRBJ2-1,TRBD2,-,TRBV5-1,TGCGCCAGCAGCTTGCTAGCGGGAGAAGCAAATGAGCAGTTCTTC,CASSLLAGEANEQFF
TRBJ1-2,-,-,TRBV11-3,TGTGCCAGCAGCCCATCGGAGGACACTTGGGACTATGGCTACACCTTC,CASSPSEDTWDYGYTF
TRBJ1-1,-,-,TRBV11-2,TGTGCCAGCTCCCCAGGGCACACTGAAGCTTTCTTT,CASSPGHTEAFF
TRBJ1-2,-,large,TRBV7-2,TGTGCCAGCAGCTTACAGGTGCCAGGGGAAGGCTACACCTTC,CASSLQVPGEGYTF
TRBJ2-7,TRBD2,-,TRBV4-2,TGTGCCAGCAGCCAAGAAGCGGGGACCGAGCAGTACTTC,CASSQEAGTEQYF